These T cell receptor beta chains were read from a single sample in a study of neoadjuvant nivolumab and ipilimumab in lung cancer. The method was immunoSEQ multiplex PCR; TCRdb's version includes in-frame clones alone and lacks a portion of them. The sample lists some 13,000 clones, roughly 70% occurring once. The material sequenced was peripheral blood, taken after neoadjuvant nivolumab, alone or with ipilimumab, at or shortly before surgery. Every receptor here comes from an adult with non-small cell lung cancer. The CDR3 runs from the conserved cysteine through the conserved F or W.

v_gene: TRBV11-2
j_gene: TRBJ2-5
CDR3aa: CASSTGDRYQETQYF

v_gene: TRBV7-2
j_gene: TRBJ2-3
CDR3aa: CASSYVGTDTQYF

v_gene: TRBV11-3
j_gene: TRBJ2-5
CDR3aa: CASNGFRSQETQYF

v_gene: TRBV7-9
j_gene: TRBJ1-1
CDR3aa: CASSPDLGTMNTEAFF

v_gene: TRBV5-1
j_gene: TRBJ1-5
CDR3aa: CASSPGSNSGNQPQHF

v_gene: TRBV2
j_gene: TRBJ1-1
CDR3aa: CASSEASPDLIGAFF

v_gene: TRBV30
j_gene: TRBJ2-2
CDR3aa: CASDSGELFF

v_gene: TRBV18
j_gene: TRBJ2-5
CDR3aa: CASSLPVVETQYF

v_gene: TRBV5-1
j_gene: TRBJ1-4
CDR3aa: CASSLGYRSNEKLFF

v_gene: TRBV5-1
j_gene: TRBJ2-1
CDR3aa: CASRLGQTATNEQFF

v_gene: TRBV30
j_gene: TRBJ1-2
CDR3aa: CAWGDRSGYTF

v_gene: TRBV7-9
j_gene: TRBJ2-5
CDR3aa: CASSPPGLAGGETQYF

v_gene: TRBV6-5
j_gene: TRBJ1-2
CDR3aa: CASSYGGQPYGYTF

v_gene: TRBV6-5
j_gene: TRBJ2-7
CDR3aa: CASRIGTVPYEQYF

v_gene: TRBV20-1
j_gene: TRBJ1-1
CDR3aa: CSATTGNEAFF

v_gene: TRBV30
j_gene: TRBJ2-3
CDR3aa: CAWSVRRESTDTQYF

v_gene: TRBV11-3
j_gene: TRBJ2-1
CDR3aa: CASSSGTSGRIGYNEQFF

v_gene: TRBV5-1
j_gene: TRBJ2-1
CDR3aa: CASSLGRNSEQFF

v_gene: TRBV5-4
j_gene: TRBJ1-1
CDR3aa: CASSLEGRGTEAFF

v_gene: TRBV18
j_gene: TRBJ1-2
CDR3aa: CASSPQGMNYGYTF

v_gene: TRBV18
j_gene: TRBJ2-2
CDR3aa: CASSPNAGRTGELFF

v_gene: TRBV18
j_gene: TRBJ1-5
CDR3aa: CASSPRRELGQPQHF

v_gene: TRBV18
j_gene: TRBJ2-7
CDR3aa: CASSPQGVQHYEQYF

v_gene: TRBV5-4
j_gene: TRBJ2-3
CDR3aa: CASSLAGGSDTQYF

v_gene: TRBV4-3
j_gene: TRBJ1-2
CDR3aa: CASSQDPGARGTYGYTF

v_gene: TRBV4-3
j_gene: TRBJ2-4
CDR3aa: CASSPRYRVRQYF

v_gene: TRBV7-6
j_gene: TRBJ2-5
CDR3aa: CASSVGGQETQYF

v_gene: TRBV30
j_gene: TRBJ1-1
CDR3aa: CAWRLGNRGTEAFF

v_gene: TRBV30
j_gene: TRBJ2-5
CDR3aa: CAWSSRETQYF

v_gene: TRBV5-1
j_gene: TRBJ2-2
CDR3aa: CASSWAGRTGELFF

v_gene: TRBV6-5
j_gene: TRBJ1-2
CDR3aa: CASSRTPTYGYTF

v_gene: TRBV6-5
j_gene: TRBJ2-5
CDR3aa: CASSYSRVRETQYF

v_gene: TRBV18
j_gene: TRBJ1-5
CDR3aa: CASSPGQGGGQPQHF

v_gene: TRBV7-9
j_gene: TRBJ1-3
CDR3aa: CASSSGYGNTIYF

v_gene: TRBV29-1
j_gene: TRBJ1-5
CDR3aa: CSGGSTTKRNQPQHF

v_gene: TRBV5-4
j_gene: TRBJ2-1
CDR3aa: CASSLGTGAYNEQFF

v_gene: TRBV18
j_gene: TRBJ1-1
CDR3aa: CASSPGGDTEAFF

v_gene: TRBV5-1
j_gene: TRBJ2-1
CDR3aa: CASSSPSYNEQFF

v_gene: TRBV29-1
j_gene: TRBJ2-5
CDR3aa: CSVSSGEETQYF

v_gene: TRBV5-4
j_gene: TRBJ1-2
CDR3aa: CASSLVGDYGYTF

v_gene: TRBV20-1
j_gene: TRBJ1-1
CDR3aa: CSVGLNTEAFF

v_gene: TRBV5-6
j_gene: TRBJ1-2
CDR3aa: CASSTGRTLYGYTF